This record looks at one T cell receptor beta chain sequence and its context. Its antigen is still unknown. Blood was drawn at roughly 2.6 ml per donor. Whole-blood total RNA was extracted without T cell sorting. TCRdb processed the 5' RACE reads again and assigns one entry to each CDR3 protein, with no DNA. This sample's table reports about 350,000 distinct CDR3 sequences. The data derive from a study of monozygotic twins with inflammatory bowel disease. Whole-study findings and limits: Support for a single strong signal or clonotype associated with IBD was absent.

The CDR3 spans 14 residues. Specimen: blood. The chain links TRBV12-3 or TRBV12-4 to TRBJ2-7. The TCR sequence derives from a human donor with ulcerative colitis or Crohn's disease, or a healthy co-twin of an affected twin (not recorded which). CDR3 sequence: CASSLSSSSYEQYF.